This TCR beta chain was sequenced during a study of blood T cell repertoires in COVID-19. CDR1 is SNHLY, CDR2 FYNNEI, per germline. The CDR3 covers 16 residues. Trimming cost V 10 bases and J 4 bases; bases outside gene matches: 12. Method: immunoSEQ multiplex PCR; TCRdb's copy keeps in-frame clones and lacks some. This sample yields under 250,000 clones, of which approximately 82% are seen a single time; less than 3.5% belongs to the top ten. The sequencing sample was made of peripheral blood. The rearrangement links TRBV2 to TRBJ2-5; 13 nucleotides line up with TRBD2. The TCR was taken from a woman in her late teens or twenties with acute or convalescent COVID-19. The CDR3 DNA is TGTGCCAACGACATGGGACTAGCGGGATCCCGAGAGACCCAGTACTTC. It yields the protein CANDMGLAGSRETQYF.